Presented here are 8 T cell receptor beta chains from one specimen sequenced in a study of CD8+ T cells in alopecia areata. Sorting of pooled cutaneous lymph node cells was based on CD4, CD8alpha, NKG2D, NKG2ACE and other markers. Following RNA extraction, reverse transcription yielded cDNA that acted as the sequencing template. Some clones are missing from TCRdb's copy, which holds only in-frame ones; the method was immunoSEQ multiplex PCR. Singletons are absent from the sample, which has more than 250,000 clones. The specimen was CD4+ T cells sorted from a lymph node. Source of these receptors: a C3H/HeJ mouse with alopecia areata. The strain's MHC haplotype is H2-k.

Note on this clone: The genes are named according to mouse. The read finishes 3 residues shy of the CDR3 end, and the germline J gene is used to complete it. The chain has TRBV13-1 and TRBJ1-6, with a tentative D call TRBD1 (6 bases). TRBJ1-6 is an open reading frame, and its role is uncertain. V lost 1 base and J lost 7, with 9 bases in between. Germline-derived CDR1 and CDR2 are NSHNY and SYGAGN. This CDR3 comprises 14 residues. The CDR3: CASSDTGLNSPLYF. Incomplete CDR3 DNA: TGTGCCAGCAGTGATACAGGGTTGAATTCGCCC.

Comment on this clone: All gene names here are mouse names. The read comes to an end 4 residues before the CDR3 does, leaving the germline J gene to fill in the end. The chain recombines TRBV1 with TRBJ2-5; 11 nucleotides line up with TRBD2. Unmatched junction bases numbered 0, after V lost 1 base and J lost 3 bases. Per the germline V gene, CDR1 is NSQYPW and CDR2 is LRSPGD (reference sequence). This CDR3 is 15 amino acids long. The CDR3 DNA, read in part, is TGCACCTGCAGTGCAGGGGACTGGGGGCAAGAC. Translation: CTCSAGDWGQD. The entire CDR3 is CTCSAGDWGQDTQYF.

A word on this clone: The gene names given are mouse names. From the germline J gene comes the end of the CDR3, since the read stops 4 residues before it. The chain is built from TRBV19 and TRBJ2-7, with 12 bases matching TRBD2. Per the germline V gene, CDR1 is FNHDT and CDR2 is SITEND (reference sequence). This CDR3 region has 16 residues. The V segment lost 2 bases and the J segment 3 bases; nucleotides outside the gene matches: 6. The CDR3 is CASSIQPGLGGYEQYF. CDR3 DNA (partial): TGTGCCAGCAGTATCCAACCGGGACTGGGGGGCTAT.

This clone appeared a few times. Genes here carry mouse names. The CDR3 is cut off 4 residues early in the read; its end comes from the germline J gene. Other DNA sequences from this sample encode an identical CDR3 as well. The rearrangement links TRBV3 to TRBJ2-5; 7 bases align to TRBD2. Germline V gives CDR1 SNHLY, CDR2 FYNGKV (reference sequence). V trimming: 5 bases; J trimming: 2 bases; junction bases outside the gene matches: 4. CDR3 length equals 14 residues. The CDR3 loop reads CASSPGTVQDTQYF. The CDR3 DNA, read in part, is TGTGCCAGCAGCCCCGGGACTGTCCAAGAC. The full variable domain, with the rest looked up from reference TRBV3 and TRBJ2-5, is GPKVLQIPSHQIIDMGQMVTLNCDPVSNHLYFYWYKQILGQQMEFLVNFYNGKVMEKSKLFKDQFSVERPDGSYFTLKIQPTALEDSAVYFCASSPGTVQDTQYFGPGTRLLVL.

There are a few counts of this clone. The gene symbols are mouse symbols. Read data end 4 residues before the CDR3 end; the end is taken from the germline J gene. The chain employs TRBV13-1 and TRBJ1-2; tentatively, D is TRBD1 (5 bases). Germline CDR1 NSHNY, CDR2 SYGAGN. This CDR3 is 14 amino acids long. Between the trimmed V and J ends, which lost 3 bases and 1 base, there was a span of 10 bases. CDR3 bases read: TGTGCCAGCAGTGGTCCGACAGTAAACTCC. It specifies CASSGPTVNS. The full CDR3 sequence reads CASSGPTVNSDYTF.

This clone was counted only a few times. Mouse germline and gene names are used. The read terminates 4 residues ahead of where the CDR3 ends, so the germline J gene completes it. The chain uses TRBV31 and TRBJ2-2; 11 positions agree with TRBD2. The V and J ends lost 5 bases and 3 bases, in that order; junction bases with no gene match: 5. The CDR3 loop spans 15 amino acids. Germline-derived CDR1 and CDR2 are GKSSPN and SITVG. CDR3 bases read: TGTGCCTGGGGAGGACTGGGGGGCGACACCGGG. As protein: CAWGGLGGDTG. The full CDR3 reads CAWGGLGGDTGQLYF.

This clone was seen a few times. The germline and genes are mouse ones. Sequencing ends 4 residues short of the CDR3 end; the germline J gene provides the rest. Different DNA sequences within this sample yield the same CDR3. The chain has TRBV19 and TRBJ2-5; 10 bases line up with TRBD2. The germline CDR1 and CDR2 sequences are FNHDT and SITEND (reference sequence). The CDR3 contains 14 residues. The DNA read from the CDR3 is TGTGCCAGCAGTATCTGGGGGGGCGCGGAC. It encodes CASSIWGGAD. The complete CDR3 sequence is CASSIWGGADTQYF.

As regards this clone: Gene names and germline refer to mouse. The CDR3 goes on 4 residues after the read ends, and that part is filled in from the germline J gene. This chain links TRBV13-3 with TRBJ1-2; no clear D. V lost 2 bases, J lost 0 bases, and 5 bases lay in between. Germline-derived CDR1 and CDR2 are NNHDY and SYVADS. The CDR3 sequence is 13 residues long. Partial CDR3 DNA: TGTGCCAGCAGTGACAAAACAAACTCC. Its protein is CASSDKTNS. In full, the CDR3 is CASSDKTNSDYTF.